Reported below is one T cell receptor beta chain. No antigen is known for it. Trimming stripped 1 base from V and 6 bases from J, with 10 bases between. Germline CDR1 SGHTA, CDR2 FQGNSA. The CDR3 runs to 14 residues. This entry comes from a study of OX40 agonist ivuxolimab in advanced cancers. Study as a whole: Antecedent anti-PD-1, anti-PD-L1 or anti-CTLA-4 therapy was permissible, with 30% to 50% having received some.

The repertoire was sequenced with immunoSEQ multiplex PCR; TCRdb's copy has only in-frame clones and lacks some. The top ten clones hold 1.2% of a sample with 55,000 to 75,000 clones, more than 80% of them seen once. Baseline was the first blood sampling point, followed by cycle 4 day 1 and cycle 7 day 1. General study points: CD8+ T cells showed, on average, more clonal expansion than CD4+ cells. Clonal expansion by week 6 occurred in CD4+ and CD8+ blood T cells (at 0.1 to 3.0 mg/kg).

The chain links TRBV7-2 to TRBJ1-5, with D possibly matching TRBD1 (6 bases). This receptor was taken from an adult with an advanced solid tumor such as melanoma, head and neck, liver or kidney cancer. The sequencing used CD4+ or CD8+ T cells sorted from blood, collected in a trial of the OX40 agonist ivuxolimab. In DNA, the CDR3 is TGTGCCAGCAGCTTAGACAGGGAATTTCAGCCCCAGCATTTT. Translated: CASSLDREFQPQHF. Drawing the rest from reference TRBV7-2 and TRBJ1-5, the complete variable domain is GAGVSQSPSNKVTEKGKDVELRCDPISGHTALYWYRQSLGQGLEFLIYFQGNSAPDKSGLPSDRFSAERTGGSVSTLTIQRTQQEDSAVYLCASSLDREFQPQHFGDGTRLSIL.